The 15 T cell receptor beta chains below come from one sample, sequenced in a study of cytomegalovirus exposure and HLA in healthy donors. The PCR used 60 Vbeta and 13 Jbeta primers. Here immunoSEQ multiplex PCR was the method, and the copy in TCRdb shows in-frame clones only, minus some. The sample has about 59,000 clones; 80% are singletons. Material for sequencing was PBMCs. The receptors derive from a middle-aged woman in good health and CMV-seronegative.

The rearrangement links TRBV9 to TRBJ2-7; 7 nucleotides agree with TRBD1. The junction had 19 bases not matched to a gene; V was cut back by 9 bases and J by 4 bases. Germline V CDR1 and CDR2: SGDLS, YYNGEE. This CDR3 has 16 residues. CDR3 DNA sequence: TGTGCCACCAACTGGGGCGGCGACAGGGTGTATTACGAGCAGTACTTC. Protein sequence: CATNWGGDRVYYEQYF.

This clone was seen only a few times. The chain has TRBV19 and TRBJ1-2, with TRBD1 identical over 10 bases. This CDR3 is 15 amino acids long. Germline CDR1 LNHDA, CDR2 SQIVND (reference sequence). V was pared by 7 bases and J by 5 bases, with 10 bases of the junction left unmatched. The CDR3, as DNA: TGTGCCAGTAAAGTAGTAGGGACAGGGGAATATGGCTACACCTTC. The encoded protein is CASKVVGTGEYGYTF.

The CDR3 loop reads CASSQDRNGRAGHNEQFF. The CDR3, as DNA: TGTGCCAGCAGCCAAGATCGTAACGGGAGGGCTGGGCACAATGAGCAGTTCTTC. The chain carries TRBV4-2 and TRBJ2-1; 8 positions agree with TRBD2. The CDR3 sequence is 18 residues long. Per the germline V gene, CDR1 is LGHNA and CDR2 is YNFKEQ. V lost 0 bases to trimming and J lost 5 bases; unmatched junction nucleotides: 12.

A single count supports this clone. This chain links TRBV9 with TRBJ1-1; D not resolved. Germline V gene sequence: CDR1 SGDLS, CDR2 YYNGEE. This CDR3 has 13 amino acids. The ends were cut back, 1 base at V and 1 base at J, with 5 bases in the middle. The CDR3 DNA sequence: TGTGCCAGCAGCGTAACGAGGAACACTGAAGCTTTCTTT. Its translation is CASSVTRNTEAFF.

This clone was counted once. V gene TRBV11-2 combines with J gene TRBJ2-3; 10 bases map to TRBD2. CDR3 size: 15 residues. In germline, CDR1 is SGHAT, CDR2 FQNNGV. The trim removed 4 bases at V and 0 bases at J, leaving 1 base unmatched. For the CDR3, the DNA is TGTGCCAGCAGCTGGACTAGCGGTAGCACAGATACGCAGTATTTT. It specifies CASSWTSGSTDTQYF.

The chain links TRBV2 to TRBJ1-5; 8 bases agree with TRBD1. In germline, CDR1 is SNHLY, CDR2 FYNNEI. V was clipped by 9 bases and J by 4 bases; unmatched bases: 5. The CDR3 spans 13 residues. CDR3 residues: CASGTGQNQPQHF. Written as DNA, the CDR3 is TGTGCCAGTGGGACAGGCCAAAATCAGCCCCAGCATTTT.

This clone occurred a few times. The chain has TRBV4-3 and TRBJ1-1; possible D gene TRBD1, 5 bases. The V and J ends lost 1 base and 7 bases respectively, with 13 bases between them. This CDR3 has 14 residues. Germline V gene sequence: CDR1 LGHNA, CDR2 YSLEER. CDR3: CASSQVWSQGEAFF. Here the CDR3 DNA reads TGCGCCAGCAGCCAAGTTTGGTCTCAGGGTGAAGCTTTCTTT.

This clone occurred a few times. J is TRBJ2-7 and V is TRBV18; tentative D call: TRBD2 (5 bases). CDR3 length equals 16 residues. V shed 3 bases and J shed 1 base, with 16 bases lying between them. In germline, CDR1 is KGHSH, CDR2 LQKENI. The CDR3 reads CASSPEATGKSYEQYF. The DNA of the CDR3 is TGTGCCAGCTCACCGGAGGCCACGGGAAAATCCTACGAGCAGTACTTC.

This clone was counted between two and nine times. This chain uses TRBV19 with TRBJ1-2, with D possibly matching TRBD1 (6 bases). V shed 1 base and J shed 4 bases, with 28 bases lying between them. This CDR3 is built from 20 residues. The germline gives CDR1 LNHDA, CDR2 SQIVND (reference sequence). CDR3 sequence reads: CASSIALLDSFSNPGYGYTF. CDR3 nucleotide sequence: TGTGCCAGTAGTATAGCCCTTCTGGACAGCTTTTCCAACCCCGGCTATGGCTACACCTTC. Full variable domain (rest looked up from reference TRBV19 and TRBJ1-2): DGGITQSPKYLFRKEGQNVTLSCEQNLNHDAMYWYRQDPGQGLRLIYYSQIVNDFQKGDIAEGYSVSREKKESFPLTVTSAQKNPTAFYLCASSIALLDSFSNPGYGYTFGSGTRLTVV.

V gene TRBV28 combines with J gene TRBJ1-2; 7 positions agree with TRBD1. In germline, CDR1 is MDHEN, CDR2 SYDVKM. The CDR3 runs 14 residues. The junction had 10 bases not matched to a gene; V was cut back by 5 bases and J by 7 bases. CDR3 protein: CASSPPDRAAGYTF. DNA of the CDR3: TGTGCCAGCAGTCCTCCAGACAGGGCGGCTGGCTACACCTTC.

The V call is TRBV27, the J call TRBJ1-5; D not resolved. This CDR3 is built from 13 residues. V dropped 7 bases and J dropped 4 bases, with 11 bases sitting between them. Looked up from germline, CDR1 is MNHEY and CDR2 is SMNVEV (reference sequence). The CDR3 sequence is CASKPGLNQPQHF. The CDR3 DNA reads as TGTGCCAGCAAACCGGGTCTTAATCAGCCCCAGCATTTT.

This rearrangement joins TRBV7-8 to TRBJ2-1, with 12 bases identical to TRBD2. This CDR3 is 15 amino acids long. The junction had 3 bases not matched to a gene; V was cut back by 5 bases and J by 4 bases. The germline CDR1 and CDR2 sequences are SGHVS and FQNEAQ. CDR3 residues: CASSRTSGDYNEQFF. The CDR3 region has the DNA TGTGCCAGCAGCCGGACTAGCGGGGATTACAATGAGCAGTTCTTC.

J is TRBJ2-5 and V is TRBV18, with D possibly TRBD1 on 5 matching bases. Per the germline V gene, CDR1 is KGHSH and CDR2 is LQKENI. The CDR3 totals 13 residues. Trimming removed 2 bases at V and 3 bases at J, with 7 bases between. For the CDR3, the DNA is TGTGCCAGCTCACCAGGCAGGGAAGAGACCCAGTACTTC. Protein product: CASSPGREETQYF.

The chain links TRBV6-5 to TRBJ2-1, with TRBD2 identical over 8 bases. This CDR3 is 16 amino acids long. Trimming took 0 bases from V and 7 from J; bases not matched to a gene: 8. Germline V lookup: CDR1 MNHEY, CDR2 SVGAGI. The CDR3, as DNA: TGTGCCAGCAGTTACTCGGGAGGAACGGGGGGGAATGAGCAGTTCTTC. Amino acid sequence: CASSYSGGTGGNEQFF.

This clone was counted a single time. CDR3 sequence (DNA): TGCGCCAGCAGCCCGGACACGAACTATGGCTACACCTTC. This translates into CASSPDTNYGYTF. The chain combines TRBV5-1 with TRBJ1-2, with D maybe TRBD1 (5 bases). V shed 4 bases and J shed 2 bases, with 9 bases lying between them. Germline CDR1 is SGHRS and CDR2 is YFSETQ. This CDR3 is built from 13 residues.